This is a list of T cell receptor beta chains from one sample in a study of regulatory T cells in long-lasting Graves disease. TCRdb redid the calling of the multiplex PCR reads with MiXCR, one entry per CDR3 protein. The sample includes about 500,000 distinct CDR3 sequences, 9.5% to 15% seen only once; the top ten take approximately 9.6%. This sample was shared with a second study, whose subject was T cells in Graves' hyperthyroidism and ophthalmopathy.

Sequenced material: peripheral blood mononuclear cells (PBMCs), taken at new diagnosis, from a patient treated with antithyroid drugs. These receptors came from a woman aged 25-40 years with Graves disease. Each CDR3 is given with its conserved first and last residue. Fields, in order: clone size, J gene, V gene, D gene, CDR3 DNA, CDR3 protein. A D gene is named only where the DNA matches it firmly. Clone size is not always given. Where it is, it says once, few, many or a class for expanded clones.

many,TRBJ2-7,TRBV2,.,TGTGCCAGCAGTGCAGGGGCTGTCCCCTACGAGCAGTACTTC,CASSAGAVPYEQYF
.,TRBJ2-7,TRBV2,TRBD2,TGTGCCAGCACCGGACTAGTCGGTCCCGAGCAGTACTTC,CASTGLVGPEQYF
few,TRBJ2-7,TRBV3-1,.,TGTGCCAGCAGCCAAGAGAGGGGAGTAGCTTACGAGCAGTACTTC,CASSQERGVAYEQYF
few,TRBJ1-1,TRBV27,.,TGTGCCAGCAGTTTAACCCAGGCCACTGAAGCTTTCTTT,CASSLTQATEAFF
few,TRBJ1-4,TRBV30,.,TGTGCCTGGAGTGCGGCGCCCCCGTTCGGGAAACTGTTTTTT,CAWSAAPPFGKLFF
many,TRBJ2-7,TRBV7-2,TRBD2,TGTGCCAGCAGTCTAGCGGGAGAGACCTACGAGCAGTACTTC,CASSLAGETYEQYF
once,TRBJ2-2,TRBV14,TRBD1,TGTGCCAGCAGCCAAAAGGACAGGGCCGGGGAGCTGTTTTTT,CASSQKDRAGELFF
many,TRBJ1-2,TRBV7-9,.,TGTGCCAGCACCCTGGACAGTGCTAGAGGCTACACCTTC,CASTLDSARGYTF
.,TRBJ1-5,TRBV6-1,.,TGTGCCAGCACCTCGCAGACCAATCAGCCCCTGCATTTT,CASTSQTNQPLHF
many,TRBJ1-1,TRBV6-5,.,TGTGCCAGCAGTTACTCGGGGACACCGAACACTGAAGCTTTCTTT,CASSYSGTPNTEAFF
.,TRBJ2-1,TRBV29-1,.,TGCAGCGTTGGTTCTCGCTCCTACAATGAGCAGTTCTTC,CSVGSRSYNEQFF
many,TRBJ2-1,TRBV7-9,.,TGTGCCAGCAGCTTAGGGCCCGCTAGCGCCTATTCCTACAATGAGCAGTTCTTC,CASSLGPASAYSYNEQFF
many,TRBJ2-5,TRBV27,.,TGTGCCAGCAGTTTACTCGGGGCCGGGCAAGAGACCCAGTACTTC,CASSLLGAGQETQYF
many,TRBJ1-2,TRBV28,.,TGTGCCAGCAGTTTTTCGGTCCAAAGTTTCGGCTACACCTTC,CASSFSVQSFGYTF
many,TRBJ1-3,TRBV7-2,.,TGTGCCAGCAGTCGAAACGTCCAGGCTGGAAACACCATATATTTT,CASSRNVQAGNTIYF
many,TRBJ2-7,TRBV30,TRBD1,TGTGCTGGCTACAGGGGGCGCGTGGACGAGCAGTACTTC,CAGYRGRVDEQYF
.,TRBJ1-3,TRBV30,.,TGTGCCTGGAATGTGCCGATGAGAAACTCTGGAAACACCATATATTTT,CAWNVPMRNSGNTIYF
many,TRBJ2-2,TRBV6-2/TRBV6-3,TRBD2,TGTGCCAGCAGTTACTCGGGCGGGAGAGCGGACACCGGGGAGCTGTTTTTT,CASSYSGGRADTGELFF
many,TRBJ2-2,TRBV24-1,.,TGTGCCACCGGGGAACAGGGATCCACCGGGGAGCTGTTTTTT,CATGEQGSTGELFF
.,TRBJ1-3,TRBV29-1,.,TGCAGCGTTGTAGGATCCGGAAACACCATATATTTT,CSVVGSGNTIYF
many,TRBJ2-1,TRBV19,.,TGTGCCAGTAGTATATTCTCCCGAGGGGGAATCAACAATGAGCAGTTCTTC,CASSIFSRGGINNEQFF
many,TRBJ2-7,TRBV28,TRBD2,TGTGCCAGCAGTTTCTCCTTGGACGGGAGGGCCTTATTGTACGAGCAGTACTTC,CASSFSLDGRALLYEQYF
.,TRBJ2-1,TRBV3-1,TRBD2,TGTGCCAGCAGCTCACGACATTCCAATCTAGCGGGAGTTAACCATGAGCAGTTCTTC,CASSSRHSNLAGVNHEQFF
once,TRBJ2-3,TRBV9,.,TGTGCCAGCAGCTTAGCGGCCCTATCTTCCAAAGATACGCAGTATTTT,CASSLAALSSKDTQYF
.,TRBJ1-6,TRBV5-6,TRBD1,TGTGCCAGCAGCTTGCACGGGGCAGGGGGGGAATATAATTCACCCCTCCACTTT,CASSLHGAGGEYNSPLHF
many,TRBJ2-7,TRBV20-1,TRBD1,TGCAGTGCCCTGGGACAGTTCTCTACCTACGAGCAGTACTTC,CSALGQFSTYEQYF
.,TRBJ2-3,TRBV27,.,TGTGCCAGCAGTTTCGGGGACAGCACAGATACGCAGTATTTT,CASSFGDSTDTQYF
many,TRBJ2-5,TRBV9,TRBD2,TGTGCCAGCAGCGTAGCGGGGGGACCAGAGACCCAGTACTTC,CASSVAGGPETQYF
many,TRBJ1-6,TRBV30,.,TGTGCCTGGAGTGTAGGGGGATTCGATAATTCACCCCTCCACTTT,CAWSVGGFDNSPLHF